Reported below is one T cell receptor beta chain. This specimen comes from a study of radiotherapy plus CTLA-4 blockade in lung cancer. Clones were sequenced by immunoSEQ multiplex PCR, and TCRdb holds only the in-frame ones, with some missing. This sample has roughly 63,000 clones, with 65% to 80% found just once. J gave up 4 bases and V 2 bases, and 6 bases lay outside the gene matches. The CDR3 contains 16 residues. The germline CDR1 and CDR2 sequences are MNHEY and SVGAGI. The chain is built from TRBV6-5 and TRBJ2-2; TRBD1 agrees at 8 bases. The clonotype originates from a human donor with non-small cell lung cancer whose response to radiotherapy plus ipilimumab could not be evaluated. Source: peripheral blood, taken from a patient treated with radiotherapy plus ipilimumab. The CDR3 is CASSYRTGRGTGELFF. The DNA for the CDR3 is TGTGCCAGCAGTTACCGGACAGGGCGCGGCACCGGGGAGCTGTTTTTT.